These 5 T cell receptor delta chains share one sample of origin, sequenced in a study of Vγ9Vδ2 T cells in congenital toxoplasmosis. A single-tube template-switch cDNA reaction was primed with TRGC- and TRDC-specific primers. The TRGC primer was designed to target TRGC1 and TRGC2 alike. TCRdb re-processed the reads via CATT. Among 800 or so delta-chain clones listed, approximately 12% were seen once. The source material was gamma-delta T cells from blood. All receptors derive from a child under 10 years old born to a mother with Toxoplasma gondii infection during pregnancy, either congenitally infected or uninfected (not recorded which).

This clone is classed as large. This chain uses TRDV3 with TRDJ1; 8 positions agree with TRDD3. With V trimmed by 4 bases and J by 1 base, 11 bases remained unmatched. Germline assignment: CDR1 TVYSNPD and CDR2 GDNSRS (reference sequence). CDR3 length equals 15 residues. The CDR3 DNA follows: TGTGCCTCAGGCAGTGGGGGGATATGCACCGATAAACTCATCTTT. Translating it yields CASGSGGICTDKLIF.

With respect to this clone: A far larger clone lies a single base away; this is likely a read error. The genes are TRDV2 and TRDJ1, with 7 bases fitting TRDD3. The germline gives CDR1 GEAIGNYY, CDR2 EKD. The CDR3 is 16 residues long. The CDR3 DNA sequence: TGTGCCAGTGACACACTGATGGGGGACGACACCGATAAACTCATCTTT. Protein sequence: CASDTLMGDDTDKLIF.

For this clone: A much bigger clone sits one base away, suggesting this may be a read error. The chain carries TRDV2 and TRDJ2; 11 bases agree with TRDD3. Per germline, CDR1 GEAIGNYY and CDR2 EKD. CDR3 size: 18 residues. CDR3 bases: TGTGCCAGTGACACGGTCCTGGGGGATACTCGTTTGACAGCACAACTCTTCTTT. Amino acid sequence: CASDTVLGDTRLTAQLFF.

By share of the sample, this clone is medium-sized. V usage is TRDV1 and J usage is TRDJ1; D ambiguous. The V gene lost 5 bases and the J gene lost 3 bases, with 13 bases spanning the gap. The germline CDR1 and CDR2 sequences are TSWWSYY and QGS. This CDR3 has 14 amino acids. The CDR3 coding sequence is TGTGCTCTTGGGTGGCGACCGAATTCCGATAAACTCATCTTT. Protein sequence: CALGWRPNSDKLIF.

Comments on this clone: A read error is likely here: a far larger clone is one base away. The J gene is TRDJ1, the V gene TRDV1, with a weak D call TRDD3 (5 bases). CDR1 is TSWWSYY and CDR2 is QGS in the germline V gene. The CDR3 runs to 24 residues. CDR3 nucleotides: TGTGCTCTTGGGGACCTGTTCCCTATCCCCGGGGTGGGGCTCACCCCACGGTACACCGATAAACGCATCTTT. This codes for CALGDLFPIPGVGLTPRYTDKRIF.